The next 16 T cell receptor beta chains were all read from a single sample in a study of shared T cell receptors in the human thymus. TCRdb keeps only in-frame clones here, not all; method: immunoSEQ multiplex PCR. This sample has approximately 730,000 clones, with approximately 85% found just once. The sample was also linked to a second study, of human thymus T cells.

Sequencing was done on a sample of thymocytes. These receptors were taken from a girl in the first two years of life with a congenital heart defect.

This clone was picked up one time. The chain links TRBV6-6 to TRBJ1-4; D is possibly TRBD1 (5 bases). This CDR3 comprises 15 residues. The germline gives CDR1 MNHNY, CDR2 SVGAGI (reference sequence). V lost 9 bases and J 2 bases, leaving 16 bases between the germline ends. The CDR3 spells CASSPDGHTNEKLFF. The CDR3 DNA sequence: TGTGCCAGTAGCCCCGACGGACACACTAATGAAAAACTGTTTTTT.

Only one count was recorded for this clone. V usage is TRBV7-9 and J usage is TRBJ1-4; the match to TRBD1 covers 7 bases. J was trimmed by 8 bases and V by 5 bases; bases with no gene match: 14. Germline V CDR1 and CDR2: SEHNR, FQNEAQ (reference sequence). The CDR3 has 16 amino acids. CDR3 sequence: CASSQPPGQREEKLFF. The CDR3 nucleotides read TGTGCCAGCAGCCAACCACCGGGACAGAGGGAGGAAAAACTGTTTTTT.

The CDR3 nucleotides read TGCACCAGCAGCCAAGATCCTGAGGGACAGGGTGGTTCACCCCTCCACTTT. It codes for CTSSQDPEGQGGSPLHF. This sequence joins TRBV1 and TRBJ1-6; TRBD1 reflects the table's D call only, with no check against the DNA. TRBV1 is classified as a pseudogene. The CDR3 totals 17 residues.

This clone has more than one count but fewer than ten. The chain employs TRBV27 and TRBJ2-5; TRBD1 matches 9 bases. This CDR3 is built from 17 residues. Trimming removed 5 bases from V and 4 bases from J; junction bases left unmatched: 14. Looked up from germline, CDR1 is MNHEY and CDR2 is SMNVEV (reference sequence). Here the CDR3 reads CASSPSPGTGHGETQYF. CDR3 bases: TGTGCCAGCAGTCCAAGCCCCGGGACAGGGCATGGAGAGACCCAGTACTTC.

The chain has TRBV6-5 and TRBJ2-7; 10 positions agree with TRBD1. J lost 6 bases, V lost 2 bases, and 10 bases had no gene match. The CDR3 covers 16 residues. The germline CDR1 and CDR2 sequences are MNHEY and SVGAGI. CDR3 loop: CASSYQRDRGISEQYF. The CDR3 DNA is TGTGCCAGCAGTTACCAAAGGGACAGGGGAATCTCCGAGCAGTACTTC.

CDR3 coding DNA: TGTGCCAGCAGTAGAAATCTTCGGGCCGCGGGGGGAGGGACTGAAGCTTTCTTT. Amino acid sequence: CASSRNLRAAGGGTEAFF. This sequence joins TRBV25-1 and TRBJ1-1; tentatively, D is TRBD1 (5 bases). The germline gives CDR1 MGHDK, CDR2 SYGVNS. CDR3 length: 18 residues. V dropped 5 bases and J dropped 5 bases, with 27 bases sitting between them.

This CDR3 reads CASSFRDTSSPGELFF. Written as DNA, the CDR3 is TGTGCCAGCAGCTTCAGGGATACTTCATCGCCCGGGGAGCTGTTTTTT. V gene TRBV11-2 combines with J gene TRBJ2-2; possibly TRBD1 for D (5 bases). V lost 3 bases to trimming and J lost 6 bases, with 17 bases between them. Germline CDR1 reads SGHAT; CDR2 reads FQNNGV. This CDR3 is built from 16 residues.

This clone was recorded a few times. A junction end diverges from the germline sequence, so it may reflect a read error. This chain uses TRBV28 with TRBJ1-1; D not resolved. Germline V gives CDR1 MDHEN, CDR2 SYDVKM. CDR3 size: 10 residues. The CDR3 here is CASSLLGQVF. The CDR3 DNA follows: TGTGCCAGCAGTTTATTGGGCCAGGTCTTT.

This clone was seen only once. This chain's CDR3 is CASSGTSGFTDTQYF. The CDR3 nucleotides are TGTGCCAGCAGCGGGACTAGCGGGTTCACAGATACGCAGTATTTT. The chain couples TRBV7-3 to TRBJ2-3; 12 nucleotides line up with TRBD2. The CDR3 contains 15 residues. With V trimmed by 5 bases and J by 2 bases, 2 bases remained unmatched. CDR1 SGHTA and CDR2 FQGTGA come from the germline V gene.

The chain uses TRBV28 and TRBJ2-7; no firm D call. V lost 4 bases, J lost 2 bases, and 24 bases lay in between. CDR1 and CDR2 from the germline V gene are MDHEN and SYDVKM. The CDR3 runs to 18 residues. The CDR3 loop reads CASSYPPRWARPPYEQYF. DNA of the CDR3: TGTGCCAGCAGTTATCCACCCAGGTGGGCCCGTCCGCCCTACGAGCAGTACTTC.

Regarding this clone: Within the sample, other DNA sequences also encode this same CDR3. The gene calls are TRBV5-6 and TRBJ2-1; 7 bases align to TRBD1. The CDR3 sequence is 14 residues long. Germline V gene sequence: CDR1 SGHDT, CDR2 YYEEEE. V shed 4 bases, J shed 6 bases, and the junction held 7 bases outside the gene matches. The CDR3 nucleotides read TGTGCCAGCAGCGATAGACAGGGATGCAATGAGCAGTTCTTC. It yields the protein CASSDRQGCNEQFF.

DNA for the CDR3: TGTGCCAGCAGCCCCAAAAGGGGGTGGAAGGGCACTGAAGCTTTCTTT. It codes for CASSPKRGWKGTEAFF. J is TRBJ1-1 and V is TRBV14; D may be TRBD1 (6 bases). V was clipped by 4 bases and J by 4 bases, with 19 bases between them. The length of the CDR3 is 16 residues. Germline CDR1 is SGHDN and CDR2 is FVKESK. Together with reference TRBV14 and TRBJ1-1, the CDR3 gives the full variable domain: EAGVTQFPSHSVIEKGQTVTLRCDPISGHDNLYWYRRVMGKEIKFLLHFVKESKQDESGMPNNRFLAERTGGTYSTLKVQPAELEDSGVYFCASSPKRGWKGTEAFFGQGTRLTVV.

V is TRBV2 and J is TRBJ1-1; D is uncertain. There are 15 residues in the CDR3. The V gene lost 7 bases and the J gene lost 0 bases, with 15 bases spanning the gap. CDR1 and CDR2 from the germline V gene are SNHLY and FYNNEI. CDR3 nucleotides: TGTGCCAGCAAAACCCGGGGAGCCATGAACACTGAAGCTTTCTTT. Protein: CASKTRGAMNTEAFF.

The CDR3 DNA reads as TGTGCCAGCAGCTCCCCTCGGGGCCAAGAGACCCAGTACTTC. This sequence encodes CASSSPRGQETQYF. The chain uses TRBV7-8 and TRBJ2-5, with D perhaps matching TRBD2 (5 bases). V lost 4 bases, J lost 1 base, and 10 bases lay in between. This CDR3 has 14 amino acids. Per germline, CDR1 SGHVS and CDR2 FQNEAQ. Complete variable domain (other parts from reference TRBV7-8 and TRBJ2-5): GAGVSQSPRYKVAKRGQDVALRCDPISGHVSLFWYQQALGQGPEFLTYFQNEAQLDKSGLPSDRFFAERPEGSVSTLKIQRTQQEDSAVYLCASSSPRGQETQYFGPGTRLLVL.

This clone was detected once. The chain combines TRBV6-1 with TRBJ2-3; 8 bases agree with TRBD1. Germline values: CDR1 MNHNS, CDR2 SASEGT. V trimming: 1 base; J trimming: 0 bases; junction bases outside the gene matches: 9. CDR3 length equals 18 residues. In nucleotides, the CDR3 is TGTGCCAGCAGTGAAGGTACAGGGGGGATACCGAGCACAGATACGCAGTATTTT. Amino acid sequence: CASSEGTGGIPSTDTQYF.

DNA of the CDR3: TGTGCCAGCAGTTACTCGAGGGTAGGGTCAGGCTACACCTTC. Protein sequence: CASSYSRVGSGYTF. The chain is built from TRBV6-6 and TRBJ1-2; no clear D gene. V was pared by 0 bases and J by 8 bases, with 13 bases between. The germline V gene encodes CDR1 MNHNY and CDR2 SVGAGI (reference sequence). This CDR3 contains 14 residues.